Each of the 4 T cell receptor beta chains below was sequenced from the same sample in a study of cytomegalovirus exposure and HLA in healthy donors. Assay used: immunoSEQ multiplex PCR; TCRdb lists only in-frame clones, some missing. The sample yields fewer than 200,000 clones, 85% seen once. Material: PBMCs. These receptors all stem from a man younger than 35 in good health and CMV-seropositive.

The chain is built from TRBV7-9 and TRBJ2-4; D might be TRBD1 (6 bases). The CDR3 has 13 residues. V shed 4 bases and J shed 7 bases, with 11 bases lying between them. Germline CDR1 reads SEHNR; CDR2 reads FQNEAQ (reference sequence). The CDR3 DNA reads TGTGCCAGCAGCTCCGGGACACATAACATTCAGTACTTC. Translating it yields CASSSGTHNIQYF.

Here the CDR3 reads CASSQDHASSYEQYF. Written as DNA, the CDR3 is TGCGCCAGCAGCCAAGATCATGCCAGCTCCTACGAGCAGTACTTC. The genes are TRBV4-1 and TRBJ2-7, with no clear D. CDR1 and CDR2 from the germline V gene are MGHRA and YSYEKL. Trimming took off 0 bases at V and 0 bases at J, with 9 bases between the two ends. The CDR3 extends over 15 amino acids.

The rearrangement links TRBV29-1 to TRBJ1-1; possibly TRBD1 for D (6 bases). The germline V gene has CDR1 SQVTM and CDR2 ANQGSEA. V was pared by 0 bases and J by 1 base, with 12 bases between. This CDR3 has 15 residues. The CDR3 loop reads CSVEEPDSPNTEAFF. CDR3 bases: TGCAGCGTTGAAGAGCCGGACAGCCCGAACACTGAAGCTTTCTTT. Complete variable domain (other parts from reference TRBV29-1 and TRBJ1-1): SAVISQKPSRDICQRGTSLTIQCQVDSQVTMMFWYRQQPGQSLTLIATANQGSEATYESGFVIDKFPISRPNLTFSTLTVSNMSPEDSSIYLCSVEEPDSPNTEAFFGQGTRLTVV.

The rearrangement uses TRBV10-3 and TRBJ1-4; D gene uncertain. CDR1 ENHRY and CDR2 SYGVKD come from the germline V gene. V was trimmed by 4 bases and J by 5 bases, leaving 8 bases between them. The CDR3 runs 13 residues. The CDR3 is CAISVQKNEKLFF. The CDR3 region has the DNA TGTGCCATCAGTGTGCAGAAGAATGAAAAACTGTTTTTT.